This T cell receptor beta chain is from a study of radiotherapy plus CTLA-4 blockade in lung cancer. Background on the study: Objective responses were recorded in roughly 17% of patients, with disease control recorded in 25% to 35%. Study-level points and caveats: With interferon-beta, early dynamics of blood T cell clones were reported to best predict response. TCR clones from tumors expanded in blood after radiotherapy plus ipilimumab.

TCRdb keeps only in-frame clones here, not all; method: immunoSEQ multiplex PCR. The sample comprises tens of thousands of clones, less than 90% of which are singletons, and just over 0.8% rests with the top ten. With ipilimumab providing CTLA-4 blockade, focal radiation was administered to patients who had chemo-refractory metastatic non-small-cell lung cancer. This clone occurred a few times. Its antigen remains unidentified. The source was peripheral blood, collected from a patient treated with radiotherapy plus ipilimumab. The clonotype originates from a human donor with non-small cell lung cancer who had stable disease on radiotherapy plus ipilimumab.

Here the CDR3 DNA reads TGTGCCAGCAGCGCTTTACAGGCCTACGAGCAGTACTTC. Translated: CASSALQAYEQYF. The J gene is TRBJ2-7, the V gene TRBV14; D might be TRBD1 (5 bases). Germline assignment: CDR1 SGHDN and CDR2 FVKESK. The CDR3 is 13 residues long. Trimming took 5 bases from V and 2 from J, leaving 10 bases between them.